This T cell receptor beta chain was documented in a study of regulatory T cells in long-lasting Graves disease. Specified time point: newly diagnosed GD, antithyroid drugs for less than 3 months. The TCR library used RNA extracted from PBMCs. CDR1 is LGHDT and CDR2 is YNNKEL in the germline V gene (reference sequence). The CDR3 has 15 amino acids. V lost 0 bases, J lost 5 bases, and 4 bases stayed unmatched. Through Arm-PCR of CDR3 regions and iRepertoire HTBI primers, TCR beta libraries were built. TCRdb independently ran MiXCR on the multiplex PCR reads; one entry per CDR3 protein. This sample has 400,000 to 650,000 distinct CDR3 sequences, with about 15% found just once. The sample holds many counts of this clonotype. These data also formed part of another study, on T cells in Graves' hyperthyroidism and ophthalmopathy. That source adds: HTBI primers were the set used in a first-round RT-PCR of the TCR CDR3.

The sequences come from peripheral blood mononuclear cells (PBMCs), collected at new diagnosis, from a patient treated with antithyroid drugs. The V and J genes are TRBV3-1 and TRBJ1-3, with 7 bases matching TRBD1. The source is a woman between 40 and 65 years old with Graves disease. CDR3 residues: CASSQETGLRNTIYF. The CDR3 coding sequence is TGTGCCAGCAGCCAAGAGACAGGGCTGCGAAACACCATATATTTT.